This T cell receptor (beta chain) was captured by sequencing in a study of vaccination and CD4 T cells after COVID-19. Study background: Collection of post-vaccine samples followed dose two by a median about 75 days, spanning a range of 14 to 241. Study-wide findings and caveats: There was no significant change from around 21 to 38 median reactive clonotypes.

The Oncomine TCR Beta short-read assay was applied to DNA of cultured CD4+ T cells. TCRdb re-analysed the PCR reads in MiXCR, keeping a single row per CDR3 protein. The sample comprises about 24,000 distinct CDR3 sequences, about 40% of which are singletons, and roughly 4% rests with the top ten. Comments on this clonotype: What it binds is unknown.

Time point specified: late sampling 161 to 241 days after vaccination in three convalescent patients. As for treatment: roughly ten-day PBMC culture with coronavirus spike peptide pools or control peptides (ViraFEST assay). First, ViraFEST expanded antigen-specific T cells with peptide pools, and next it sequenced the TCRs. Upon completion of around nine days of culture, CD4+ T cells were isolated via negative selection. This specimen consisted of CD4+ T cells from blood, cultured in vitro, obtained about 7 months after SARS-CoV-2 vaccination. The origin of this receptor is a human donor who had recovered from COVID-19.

The CDR3 bases are TGCAGTGCTACGGGGACTAGCGGAGACTCCTACGAGCAGTACTTC. Translated: CSATGTSGDSYEQYF. V and J are TRBV20-1 and TRBJ2-7, with 11 bases aligning to TRBD2. The V gene end was trimmed by 4 bases and the J gene end by 0 bases; junction bases not matched to a gene: 5. This CDR3 has 15 residues. Germline V CDR1 and CDR2: DFQATT, SNEGSKA (reference sequence).